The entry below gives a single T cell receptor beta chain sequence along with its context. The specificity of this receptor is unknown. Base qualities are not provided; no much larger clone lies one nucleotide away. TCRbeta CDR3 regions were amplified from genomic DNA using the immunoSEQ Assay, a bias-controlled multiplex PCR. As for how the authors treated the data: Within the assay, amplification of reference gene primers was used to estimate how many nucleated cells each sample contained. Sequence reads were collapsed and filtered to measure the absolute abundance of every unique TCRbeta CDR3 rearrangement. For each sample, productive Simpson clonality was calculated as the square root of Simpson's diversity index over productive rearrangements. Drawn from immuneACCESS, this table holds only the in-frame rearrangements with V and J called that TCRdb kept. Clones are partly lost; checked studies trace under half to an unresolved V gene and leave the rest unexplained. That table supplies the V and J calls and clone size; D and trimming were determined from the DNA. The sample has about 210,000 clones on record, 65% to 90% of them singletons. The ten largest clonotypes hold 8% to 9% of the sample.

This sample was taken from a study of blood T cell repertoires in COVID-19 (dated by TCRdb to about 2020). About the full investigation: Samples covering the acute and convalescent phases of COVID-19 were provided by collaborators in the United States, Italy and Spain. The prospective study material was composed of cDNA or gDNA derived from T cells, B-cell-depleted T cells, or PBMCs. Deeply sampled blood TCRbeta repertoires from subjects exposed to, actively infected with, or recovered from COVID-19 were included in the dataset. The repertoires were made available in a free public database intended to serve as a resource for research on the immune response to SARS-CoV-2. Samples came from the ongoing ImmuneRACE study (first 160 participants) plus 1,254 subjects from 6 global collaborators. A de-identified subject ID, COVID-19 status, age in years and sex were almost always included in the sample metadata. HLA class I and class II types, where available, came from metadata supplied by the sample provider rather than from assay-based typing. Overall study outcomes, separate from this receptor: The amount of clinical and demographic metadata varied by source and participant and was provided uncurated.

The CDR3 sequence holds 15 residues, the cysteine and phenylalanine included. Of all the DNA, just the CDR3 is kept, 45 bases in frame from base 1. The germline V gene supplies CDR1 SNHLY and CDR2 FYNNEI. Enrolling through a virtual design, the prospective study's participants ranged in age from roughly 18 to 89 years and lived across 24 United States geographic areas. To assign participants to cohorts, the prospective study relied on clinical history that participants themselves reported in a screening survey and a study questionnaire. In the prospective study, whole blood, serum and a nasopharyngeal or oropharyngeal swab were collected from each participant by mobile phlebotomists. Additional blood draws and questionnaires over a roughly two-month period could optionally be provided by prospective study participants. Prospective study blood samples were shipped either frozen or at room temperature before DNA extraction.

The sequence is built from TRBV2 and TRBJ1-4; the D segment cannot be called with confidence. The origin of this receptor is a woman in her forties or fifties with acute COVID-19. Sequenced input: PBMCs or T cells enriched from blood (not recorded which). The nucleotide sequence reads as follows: TGTGCGTCGCTACCGGGCCCGGTGGACTGGGGAAAACTGTTTTTT. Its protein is CASLPGPVDWGKLFF.